A selection of T cell receptor beta chains follows, all from one sample in a study of T-cell memory formation after mild COVID-19. TCRdb used MiXCR to reprocess the 5' RACE reads, holding one entry per CDR3 protein. The sample records fewer than 90,000 distinct CDR3 sequences, over 11% being singletons. The sequenced material came from PBMCs or a T cell subset sorted from them (not recorded which). The receptors were gathered from an adult woman who had mild COVID-19 (a few samples of this study predate the infection). Cell type and time point are not known. CDR3s include the opening cysteine and the closing phenylalanine or tryptophan. Fields, in order: D gene, J gene, V gene, clone size, CDR3 length, CDR3 protein, CDR3 DNA. D genes are given only for firm matches. Clone size is stated in some rows and not others, as once, few, many or a class when expanded.

>TRBD2|TRBJ2-1|TRBV7-9|NA|14
CASSLLAGANEQFF
TGTGCCAGCAGCTTATTAGCGGGAGCTAATGAGCAGTTCTTC
>TRBD1|TRBJ2-1|TRBV7-9|NA|15
CASSHRDRGLNEQFF
TGTGCCAGCAGCCACCGGGACAGGGGGCTAAATGAGCAGTTCTTC
>TRBD1|TRBJ2-1|TRBV7-8|many|17
CASHLGTGVSSYNEQFF
TGTGCCAGCCACTTAGGGACAGGGGTAAGCTCCTACAATGAGCAGTTCTTC
>NA|TRBJ2-1|TRBV24-1|few|14
CATSNPVSYNEQFF
TGTGCCACCAGTAACCCGGTCTCCTACAATGAGCAGTTCTTC
>NA|TRBJ2-7|TRBV5-6|NA|15
CASSLEWQMTYEQYF
TGTGCCAGCAGCTTGGAATGGCAGATGACCTACGAGCAGTACTTC
>TRBD2|TRBJ2-7|TRBV6-5|few|17
CASSYSSPSGLPYEQYF
TGTGCCAGCAGTTACTCGAGCCCTAGCGGGCTCCCCTACGAGCAGTACTTC
>TRBD2|TRBJ2-7|TRBV20-1|few|17
CSARLGLAGTSSYEQYF
TGCAGTGCTAGGCTGGGACTAGCGGGCACAAGCTCCTACGAGCAGTACTTC
>TRBD2|TRBJ2-7|TRBV9|few|16
CASSVALAGTIYEQYF
TGTGCCAGCAGTGTCGCACTAGCGGGCACCATCTACGAGCAGTACTTC
>NA|TRBJ2-7|TRBV5-6|few|14
CASSAHPGAYEQYF
TGTGCCAGCAGCGCCCACCCCGGGGCCTACGAGCAGTACTTC
>TRBD1|TRBJ2-7|TRBV9|few|15
CASNHGDRKFYEQYF
TGTGCCAGCAATCATGGGGACAGAAAGTTCTACGAGCAGTACTTC
>NA|TRBJ2-1|TRBV7-2|NA|17
CASSSLSWISSYNEQFF
TGTGCCAGCAGCTCCCTTAGTTGGATCAGCTCCTACAATGAGCAGTTCTTC
>NA|TRBJ2-5|TRBV18|few|15
CASSPAEVVQETQYF
TGTGCCAGCTCACCCGCGGAGGTTGTCCAAGAGACCCAGTACTTC
>NA|TRBJ2-1|TRBV5-1|many|11
CASSPDNEQFF
TGCGCCAGCAGCCCCGACAATGAGCAGTTCTTC
>NA|TRBJ2-3|TRBV29-1|few|13
CSVVLLDTDTQYF
TGCAGCGTTGTATTACTAGACACAGATACGCAGTATTTT
>NA|TRBJ2-1|TRBV20-1|many|13
CSALWTTYNEQFF
TGCAGTGCTCTCTGGACTACCTACAATGAGCAGTTCTTC
>TRBD2|TRBJ2-2|TRBV6-4|few|16
CASGPGLASNTGELFF
TGTGCCAGTGGTCCGGGACTAGCGTCGAACACCGGGGAGCTGTTTTTT
>TRBD1|TRBJ2-3|TRBV5-1|NA|15
CASSRLGQDTDTQYF
TGCGCCAGCAGTCGCCTGGGACAGGACACAGATACGCAGTATTTT
>NA|TRBJ1-2|TRBV7-9|few|14
CASSLAEGLVGYTF
TGTGCCAGCAGCTTAGCGGAGGGGCTTGTTGGCTACACCTTC
>TRBD2|TRBJ2-1|TRBV7-9|once|17
CASSQTLAGPSYNEQFF
TGTGCCAGCAGCCAAACACTAGCGGGGCCTTCCTACAATGAGCAGTTCTTC
>NA|TRBJ2-7|TRBV11-2|few|13
CASSLDLPYEQYF
TGTGCCAGCAGCTTAGATCTCCCCTACGAGCAGTACTTC
>NA|TRBJ2-7|TRBV14|few|14
CASSQVQGTYEQYF
TGTGCCAGCAGCCAAGTCCAGGGAACCTACGAGCAGTACTTC
>NA|TRBJ1-1|TRBV7-8|NA|15
CASSFGARGNTEAFF
TGTGCCAGCAGCTTCGGGGCGCGGGGGAACACTGAAGCTTTCTTT
>NA|TRBJ2-3|TRBV4-3|NA|16
CASSQEIASSKEAQYF
TGCGCCAGCAGCCAAGAAATCGCTAGCTCAAAGGAGGCGCAGTATTTT
>TRBD2|TRBJ2-4|TRBV20-1|many|17
CSARDGTSGRAKNIQYF
TGCAGTGCTAGAGATGGAACTAGCGGGCGAGCCAAAAACATTCAGTACTTC
>NA|TRBJ2-3|TRBV6-5|NA|14
CASSPGEITDTQYF
TGTGCCAGCAGTCCCGGAGAAATCACAGATACGCAGTATTTT
>NA|TRBJ2-1|TRBV6-4|many|14
CASSDSTSSTEQFF
TGTGCCAGCAGTGACTCAACATCTTCGACTGAGCAGTTCTTC
>TRBD2|TRBJ2-2|TRBV12-3/TRBV12-4|NA|15
CASSLGGANTGELFF
TGTGCCAGCAGTTTGGGGGGGGCGAACACCGGGGAGCTGTTTTTT
>TRBD2|TRBJ2-3|TRBV6-2/TRBV6-3|many|16
CASSTWGAGNTDTQYF
TGTGCCAGCAGCACCTGGGGAGCGGGGAACACAGATACGCAGTATTTT
>NA|TRBJ2-5|TRBV6-2/TRBV6-3|few|14
CATNQQVYQETQYF
TGTGCCACAAATCAACAGGTTTACCAAGAGACCCAGTACTTC
>NA|TRBJ2-7|TRBV9|NA|15
CASSLDIETVYEQYF
TGTGCCAGCAGCCTCGATATCGAGACAGTCTACGAGCAGTACTTC
>NA|TRBJ2-1|TRBV7-2|few|14
CASSPEWAYNEQFF
TGTGCCAGCAGCCCCGAGTGGGCATACAATGAGCAGTTCTTC
>NA|TRBJ2-5|TRBV24-1|NA|13
CATSGIFQETQYF
TGTGCCACCAGCGGAATATTCCAAGAGACCCAGTACTTC
>TRBD2|TRBJ2-2|TRBV20-1|few|17
CSARGFRTSGSTGELFF
TGCAGTGCTAGGGGGTTCAGGACTAGCGGGAGCACCGGGGAGCTGTTTTTT
>TRBD2|TRBJ2-3|TRBV27|NA|17
CASSLDAGGPSTDTQYF
TGTGCCAGCAGTTTAGATGCGGGAGGGCCGAGCACAGATACGCAGTATTTT
>NA|TRBJ1-5|TRBV3-1|NA|17
CASSQEQVLGMDQPQHF
TGTGCCAGCAGCCAAGAGCAGGTACTCGGAATGGATCAGCCCCAGCATTTT
>NA|TRBJ2-7|TRBV21-1|NA|15
CASSPQVGRHYEQYF
TGTGCCAGCAGCCCCCAAGTAGGGAGACACTACGAGCAGTACTTC
>NA|TRBJ2-5|TRBV19|NA|11
CASSPGGVQYF
TGTGCCAGTAGTCCCGGAGGAGTCCAGTACTTC
>TRBD1|TRBJ2-4|TRBV7-9|NA|16
CASSQGTGRKENIQYF
TGTGCCAGCAGCCAGGGGACAGGGCGCAAAGAAAACATTCAGTACTTC
>TRBD2|TRBJ2-1|TRBV20-1|NA|20
CSARDRWGSSGVSSYNEQFF
TGCAGTGCTAGAGATCGATGGGGGTCTAGCGGGGTTAGCTCCTACAATGAGCAGTTCTTC
>NA|TRBJ2-5|TRBV4-3|few|15
CASSPGTENQETQYF
TGCGCCAGCAGCCCCGGGACGGAGAACCAAGAGACCCAGTACTTC
>NA|TRBJ2-3|TRBV4-2|many|16
CASSQDGREWADTQYF
TGTGCCAGCAGCCAAGACGGACGGGAGTGGGCAGATACGCAGTATTTT
>TRBD1|TRBJ2-7|TRBV25-1|few|14
CASSDWDSSYEQYF
TGTGCCAGCAGTGACTGGGACAGCTCCTACGAGCAGTACTTC
>NA|TRBJ1-1|TRBV5-5|NA|14
CASSLDSRLPEAFF
TGTGCCAGCAGCTTGGACAGTAGGTTACCTGAAGCTTTCTTT
>NA|TRBJ2-1|TRBV2|few|14
CATETGTNYNEQFF
TGTGCCACAGAGACAGGGACTAACTACAATGAGCAGTTCTTC
>NA|TRBJ1-1|TRBV5-1|NA|13
CASTQLLGTEAFF
TGCGCCAGCACCCAATTGCTGGGTACTGAAGCTTTCTTT
>NA|TRBJ2-6|TRBV27|few|13
CASRGEGANVLTF
TGTGCCAGCAGGGGGGAAGGGGCCAACGTCCTGACTTTC
>NA|TRBJ2-3|TRBV12-3/TRBV12-4|NA|15
CASTLGGGITDTQYF
TGTGCCAGCACCCTAGGAGGCGGAATCACAGATACGCAGTATTTT
>TRBD2|TRBJ2-1|TRBV7-2|few|15
CASSSLAGMNNEQFF
TGTGCCAGCAGCTCCCTAGCGGGAATGAACAATGAGCAGTTCTTC
>TRBD1|TRBJ2-7|TRBV7-9|few|15
CASSTTGGTSYEQYF
TGTGCCAGCAGCACGACAGGGGGAACTTCCTACGAGCAGTACTTC
>NA|TRBJ2-1|TRBV5-1|NA|14
CASSPEGLPHEQFF
TGCGCCAGCAGTCCGGAGGGTCTCCCACATGAGCAGTTCTTC
>NA|TRBJ1-5|TRBV19|NA|15
CASSMSGDGYQPQHF
TGTGCCAGTAGTATGTCAGGAGACGGGTATCAGCCCCAGCATTTT
>TRBD1|TRBJ1-2|TRBV20-1|NA|16
CSAISDRDGDNYGYTF
TGCAGTGCTATTTCCGACAGGGACGGTGACAACTATGGCTACACCTTC
>NA|TRBJ2-2|TRBV12-3/TRBV12-4|NA|17
CASSFGLTAPNTGELFF
TGTGCCAGCAGTTTCGGGTTGACAGCGCCGAACACCGGGGAGCTGTTTTTT
>NA|TRBJ2-7|TRBV12-3/TRBV12-4|NA|13
CASSLSQGYEQYF
TGTGCCAGCAGTTTATCCCAGGGTTACGAGCAGTACTTC
>NA|TRBJ2-7|TRBV6-5|NA|18
CASSYSIFSGQGSYEQYF
TGTGCCAGCAGTTACTCTATTTTTAGCGGGCAGGGGTCCTACGAGCAGTACTTC
>NA|TRBJ1-1|TRBV7-8|NA|11
CASSPLTEAFF
TGTGCCAGCAGCCCCCTCACTGAAGCTTTCTTT
>NA|TRBJ2-3|TRBV7-9|few|14
CASSLPWNTDTQYF
TGTGCCAGCAGCCTCCCGTGGAACACAGATACGCAGTATTTT
>NA|TRBJ2-3|TRBV25-1|NA|18
CASSDDWGGREETDTQYF
TGTGCCAGCAGTGATGATTGGGGTGGCAGAGAAGAGACAGATACGCAGTATTTT
>TRBD1|TRBJ1-1|TRBV7-9|few|14
CASSFNRGVTEAFF
TGTGCCAGCAGCTTTAACAGGGGGGTCACTGAAGCTTTCTTT
>NA|TRBJ2-3|TRBV25-1|NA|18
CASSEFGGFDPNTDTQYF
TGTGCCAGCAGTGAATTTGGGGGGTTTGATCCAAACACAGATACGCAGTATTTT